This paragraph covers one TCR beta chain sequence. J lost 3 bases, V lost 6 bases, and 15 bases had no gene match. CDR3 length: 17 amino acids. In the study's own analysis: Using reference gene primer amplification, nucleated cell counts were estimated. Assay used: immunoSEQ multiplex PCR; TCRdb lists only in-frame clones, some missing. V, J and clone size are those of that table, while D and trimming were read from the DNA. The table shows 60,000 to 85,000 clones, with approximately 86% occurring only once. These data originate in a study of blood T cell repertoires in COVID-19. Study-level information: Some COVID-19 samples were acute and others convalescent; all came from the United States, Italy and Spain. Nucleic acid was either cDNA or gDNA, and it came from T cells, B-cell-depleted T cells, or PBMCs.

The specimen sequenced was peripheral blood. This receptor was identified in a human donor in a cohort sampled during active COVID-19. The chain employs TRBV23-1 and TRBJ2-7; TRBD1 agrees at 9 bases. TRBV23-1 is labeled an ORF, and its function is uncertain. The CDR3 reads CASSQGGNRGPRYEQYF. The CDR3 nucleotides are TGCGCCAGCAGCCAAGGCGGCAACAGGGGGCCCCGCTACGAGCAGTACTTC.